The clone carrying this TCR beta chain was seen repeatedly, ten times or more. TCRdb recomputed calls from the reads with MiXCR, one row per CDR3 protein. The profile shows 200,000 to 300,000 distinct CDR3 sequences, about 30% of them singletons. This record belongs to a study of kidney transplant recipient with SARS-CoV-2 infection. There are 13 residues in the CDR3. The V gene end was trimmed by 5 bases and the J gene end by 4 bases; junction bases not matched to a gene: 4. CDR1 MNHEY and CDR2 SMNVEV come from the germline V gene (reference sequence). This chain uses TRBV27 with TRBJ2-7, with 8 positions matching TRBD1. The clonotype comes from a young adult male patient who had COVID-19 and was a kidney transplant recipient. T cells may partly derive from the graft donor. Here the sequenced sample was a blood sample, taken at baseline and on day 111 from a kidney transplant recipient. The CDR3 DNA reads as TGTGCCAGCAGTCCCGGGACAGGATACGAGCAGTACTTC. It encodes CASSPGTGYEQYF.